This TCR beta chain derives from a study of radiation and T cells in renal cell carcinoma. Points from the study as a whole: From baseline, blood top tumor clonotypes peaked at 2 weeks post-radiation.

V was pared by 6 bases and J by 4 bases, with 9 bases between. CDR3 length: 12 amino acids. Germline V gene data show CDR1 as SGHTA and CDR2 as FQGNSA. Notes on this clone: Its antigen is undetermined.

The time point: blood 4 weeks post-SBRT, at nephrectomy. Treatment here: 15 Gy SBRT to primary tumor, nephrectomy 4 weeks later. This renal cell carcinoma was of the clear cell type. The method was immunoSEQ multiplex PCR; TCRdb's version includes in-frame clones alone and lacks a portion of them. The data contain fewer than 85,000 clones, roughly 87% of them singletons. V is TRBV7-2 and J is TRBJ2-5; D unclear. The receptor was derived from a woman between 65 and 79 years old with renal cell carcinoma. The sample in question was blood, obtained from a patient whose treatment included radiotherapy and nephrectomy. The CDR3 nucleotides are TGTGCCAGCAGTCGACTCGGAGAGACCCAGTACTTC. This encodes CASSRLGETQYF.